The rows below give T cell receptor beta chains drawn from one sample of a study of identical twins. TCRdb analysed the 5' RACE reads with MiXCR anew, one entry per CDR3 protein. This table has about 720,000 distinct CDR3 sequences, about 18% appearing once. These data were also reused for a study on T cells expressing NK-cell markers.

The sequenced material came from PBMCs. Receptors originate from a woman younger than 35 in good health. Each CDR3 is given with its conserved first and last residue. Fields, in order: D gene, V gene, clone size, J gene, CDR3 DNA, CDR3 protein. A D gene is named only where the DNA matches it firmly. Rows give clone size only sometimes, using once, few, many, or a class for an expanded clone.

>TRBD1|TRBV5-1|-|TRBJ2-5
TGCGCCAGCAGCTTGGGACAGGGGGCTGCCCAGGAGACCCAGTACTTC
CASSLGQGAAQETQYF
>-|TRBV12-3/TRBV12-4|few|TRBJ1-2
TGTGCCAGCAGTTTAGGGGGGGGCGTGTTCTATGGCTACACCTTC
CASSLGGGVFYGYTF
>-|TRBV6-4|-|TRBJ2-1
TGTGCCAGCAGCTCGAGTTGGAGGACGACGCAGTTCTTC
CASSSSWRTTQFF
>-|TRBV9|-|TRBJ2-7
TGTGCCAGCAGCGTAGCGGGGGAAATCAACGAGCAGTACTTC
CASSVAGEINEQYF
>TRBD1|TRBV20-1|-|TRBJ2-3
TGCAGTGCTCTGGACAGGGGGCGCGCAGATACGCAGTATTTT
CSALDRGRADTQYF
>TRBD2|TRBV5-6|-|TRBJ2-1
TGTGCCAGCAGCTTGGTAATCGGCTCACTAGCGGGAGGCAACAATGAGCAGTTCTTC
CASSLVIGSLAGGNNEQFF
>TRBD2|TRBV9|once|TRBJ2-7
TGTGCCAGCAGCGGAACCGCTAGCGGGAGGGCCGGTTCCGAGCAGTACTTC
CASSGTASGRAGSEQYF
>TRBD1|TRBV5-1|-|TRBJ2-3
TGCGCCAGCAGCCCTTCGGGACAGGGAAGCACAGATACGCAGTATTTT
CASSPSGQGSTDTQYF
>-|TRBV10-3|few|TRBJ2-7
TGTGCCATCAGTGAAACTAGAAGGGACTACGAGCAGTACTTC
CAISETRRDYEQYF
>TRBD2|TRBV12-3/TRBV12-4|many|TRBJ2-5
TGTGCCAGCAGCCGGGGGGTCGGGGAGACCCAGTACTTC
CASSRGVGETQYF
>TRBD2|TRBV24-1|-|TRBJ2-7
TGTGCCACCAGTGACTTTGGACTAGCGGAGGTCTTCTCCTACGAGCAGTACTTC
CATSDFGLAEVFSYEQYF
>TRBD1|TRBV7-6|few|TRBJ2-5
TGTGCCAGCAGCCCGGACAGGACAGAGACCCAGTACTTC
CASSPDRTETQYF
>-|TRBV29-1|-|TRBJ2-7
TGCAGCGTTGCCGAGCTAGCTTACGAGCAGTACTTC
CSVAELAYEQYF
>-|TRBV6-1|few|TRBJ2-7
TGTGCCAGCAGCCCGGGATCGGTACCGACCTACGAGCAGTACTTC
CASSPGSVPTYEQYF
>-|TRBV20-1|many|TRBJ2-7
TGCAGTGCCCACGTGCTATCGGGGGCTCGGGTAGAATACGAGCAGTACTTC
CSAHVLSGARVEYEQYF
>TRBD1|TRBV20-1|-|TRBJ2-3
TGCAGTGTCGGCGGACCGACCCGACAGGGTACGCAGTATTTT
CSVGGPTRQGTQYF
>-|TRBV9|-|TRBJ1-2
TGTGCCAGCAGCGTAGCTACGAGTTACGGTGGCTACACCTTC
CASSVATSYGGYTF
>TRBD2|TRBV4-3|-|TRBJ2-5
TGCGCCAGCAGCCCCTTCCCCTCTAGCGGGAGGGCAGAGACCCAGTACTTC
CASSPFPSSGRAETQYF
>-|TRBV6-1|few|TRBJ1-5
TGTGCCAGCGGAAAAACTACGGACGGCAGCAATCAGCCCCAGCATTTT
CASGKTTDGSNQPQHF
>TRBD1|TRBV5-6|-|TRBJ2-7
TGTGCCAGCAGCTTGGTTCAGGGGGACTACGAGCAGTACTTC
CASSLVQGDYEQYF
>TRBD1|TRBV28|few|TRBJ2-3
TGTGCCAGCAGTCTAGGGACAGGGGACACAGATACGCAGTATTTT
CASSLGTGDTDTQYF
>TRBD2|TRBV7-8|-|TRBJ2-5
TGTGCCAGCAGCTTATGGACGGGGGGAGCGGAGACCCAGTACTTC
CASSLWTGGAETQYF
>-|TRBV6-5|few|TRBJ1-6
TGTGCCAGCAGTTACTCCATAGAGGCCAATTCACCCCTCCACTTT
CASSYSIEANSPLHF
>-|TRBV27|-|TRBJ2-1
TGTGCCAGCAGGCCGACAGCTTACAATGAGCAGTTCTTC
CASRPTAYNEQFF
>-|TRBV3-1|-|TRBJ2-2
TGTGCCAGCAGCCTGGGGACATACACCGGGGAGCTGTTTTTT
CASSLGTYTGELFF
>-|TRBV5-5|few|TRBJ2-2
TGTGCCAGCAGCCCCAGGGTTTTGGACACCGGGGAGCTGTTTTTT
CASSPRVLDTGELFF
>TRBD1|TRBV5-1|few|TRBJ2-1
TGCGCCAGCAGCGCAGGGGGTCCCTACAATGAGCAGTTCTTC
CASSAGGPYNEQFF
>-|TRBV10-3|few|TRBJ2-5
TGTGCCATCGGACCCTCAGGGGAGACCCAGTACTTC
CAIGPSGETQYF
>-|TRBV4-1|-|TRBJ2-7
TGCGCCAGCAGCCGAAAGCGGAACTACGAGCAGTACTTC
CASSRKRNYEQYF
>TRBD1|TRBV11-2|-|TRBJ2-1
TGTGCCAGCAGCTTAGATAGGAGGGGACAGGGGGTGACAGGGTCCTACAATGAGCAGTTCTTC
CASSLDRRGQGVTGSYNEQFF
>-|TRBV27|few|TRBJ1-6
TGTGCCAGCAGTACACAAGGGGGGGATTCACCCCTCCACTTT
CASSTQGGDSPLHF
>TRBD2|TRBV20-1|-|TRBJ2-7
TGCAGTGGTCTCGGGCTAGCGGGAGACGAGCAGTACTTC
CSGLGLAGDEQYF
>-|TRBV10-3|-|TRBJ2-5
TGTGCCATCAGTCAGCCTTCTAGCTTCCGGGAGGAGACCCAGTACTTC
CAISQPSSFREETQYF
>-|TRBV4-3|few|TRBJ2-1
TGCGCCAGCAGCCAAGATTACAGGCCCTACAATGAGCAGTTCTTC
CASSQDYRPYNEQFF
>-|TRBV10-3|few|TRBJ1-5
TGTGCCATCAGGCAGGGAAGCAATCAGCCCCAGCATTTT
CAIRQGSNQPQHF
>-|TRBV5-1|-|TRBJ1-2
TGCGCCAGCAGCCGCGACGGGATCTATGGCTACACCTTC
CASSRDGIYGYTF
>TRBD2|TRBV10-3|few|TRBJ2-7
TGTGCCATCAGTGAGTCGAGGGAGGGAAAATACGAGCAGTACTTC
CAISESREGKYEQYF
>-|TRBV5-1|few|TRBJ2-2
TGCGCCAGCAGCGGGCGGGACAGCCGTGGGGCCGGGGAGCTGTTTTTT
CASSGRDSRGAGELFF
>-|TRBV27|few|TRBJ2-3
TGTGCCAGCATTCCAGCGGCCCAGGATACGCAGTATTTT
CASIPAAQDTQYF
>TRBD2|TRBV2|-|TRBJ2-3
TGTGCCAGCAACCAATATCCAGGTGCGGGGAGGGGAGATACGCAGTATTTT
CASNQYPGAGRGDTQYF
>-|TRBV6-5|-|TRBJ2-2
TGTGCCAGCAGTTACTCCAATCTTGCCGGGGAGCTGTTTTTT
CASSYSNLAGELFF
>-|TRBV20-1|-|TRBJ2-7
TGCAGTGCTTTCCCTGGGACCGCTGCTCGGAACGAGCAGTACTTC
CSAFPGTAARNEQYF
>TRBD2|TRBV29-1|-|TRBJ2-7
TGCAGCGTTGACGCTAGCGGGAGCTCCTACGAGCAGTACTTC
CSVDASGSSYEQYF
>-|TRBV7-8|-|TRBJ1-6
TGTGCCAGCAGCTTAAAGGCAGGCTCCTATAATTCACCCCTCCACTTT
CASSLKAGSYNSPLHF
>TRBD1|TRBV18|-|TRBJ1-3
TGTGCCAGCTCACCCCGGGACAGGACCTCTGGAAACACCATATATTTT
CASSPRDRTSGNTIYF
>-|TRBV7-8|few|TRBJ1-4
TGTGCCAGCAGCCCCAAGGGGGAAACTAATGAAAAACTGTTTTTT
CASSPKGETNEKLFF
>-|TRBV7-8|few|TRBJ1-1
TGTGCCAGCAGCTCTAGCAGGGGCTACACTGAAGCTTTCTTT
CASSSSRGYTEAFF
>-|TRBV12-3/TRBV12-4|many|TRBJ2-1
TGTGCCAGCAGTCCCGACAGGAGCTCCTACAATGAGCAGTTCTTC
CASSPDRSSYNEQFF
>-|TRBV12-3/TRBV12-4|few|TRBJ1-5
TGTGCCAGCAGTTTATATGCGACCCGGGGCCAGCCCCAGCATTTT
CASSLYATRGQPQHF
>-|TRBV6-1|few|TRBJ2-5
TGTGCCAGCGCTGCGGGGTACGAAGAGACCCAGTACTTC
CASAAGYEETQYF
>-|TRBV20-1|-|TRBJ2-7
TGCAGTGCCGGGATCGGGGACCCTAACTACGAGCAGTACTTC
CSAGIGDPNYEQYF
>TRBD2|TRBV6-2/TRBV6-3|few|TRBJ2-1
TGTGCCAGCATACGGGCTAGCGGGAGGAATGAGCAGTTCTTC
CASIRASGRNEQFF
>TRBD1|TRBV6-1|few|TRBJ2-7
TGTGCCAGCAGACGGGACAGGGGGTACTACGAGCAGTACTTC
CASRRDRGYYEQYF
>TRBD1|TRBV5-1|few|TRBJ1-1
TGCGCCAGCCGTGGACAGGGACAGAACACTGAAGCTTTCTTT
CASRGQGQNTEAFF
>-|TRBV3-1|few|TRBJ2-2
TGTGCCAGCAGCCCAAAGGGGCGTGGTACTAAGACCGAGCTGTTTTTT
CASSPKGRGTKTELFF
>-|TRBV7-2|-|TRBJ2-3
TGTGCCAGCAGCTTAGACGTAACAGATACGCAGTATTTT
CASSLDVTDTQYF